This T cell receptor beta chain derives from a study of T cells of healthy individuals. TCRdb re-derived calls from the 5' RACE reads in MiXCR, one entry per CDR3 protein. Among some 100,000 distinct CDR3 sequences listed, 17% were seen once. CDR1 and CDR2 (germline): SGHTA, FQGNSA. Between the trimmed V and J ends, which lost 4 bases and 1 base, there was a span of 7 bases. The CDR3 sequence is 13 residues long. This clonotype has at least ten counts. This clonotype was obtained from a human donor in good health. The rearrangement uses TRBV7-2 and TRBJ2-5; D uncertain. This CDR3 is CASSSRVQETQYF. In DNA, the CDR3 is TGTGCCAGCAGCTCCAGAGTCCAAGAGACCCAGTACTTC.